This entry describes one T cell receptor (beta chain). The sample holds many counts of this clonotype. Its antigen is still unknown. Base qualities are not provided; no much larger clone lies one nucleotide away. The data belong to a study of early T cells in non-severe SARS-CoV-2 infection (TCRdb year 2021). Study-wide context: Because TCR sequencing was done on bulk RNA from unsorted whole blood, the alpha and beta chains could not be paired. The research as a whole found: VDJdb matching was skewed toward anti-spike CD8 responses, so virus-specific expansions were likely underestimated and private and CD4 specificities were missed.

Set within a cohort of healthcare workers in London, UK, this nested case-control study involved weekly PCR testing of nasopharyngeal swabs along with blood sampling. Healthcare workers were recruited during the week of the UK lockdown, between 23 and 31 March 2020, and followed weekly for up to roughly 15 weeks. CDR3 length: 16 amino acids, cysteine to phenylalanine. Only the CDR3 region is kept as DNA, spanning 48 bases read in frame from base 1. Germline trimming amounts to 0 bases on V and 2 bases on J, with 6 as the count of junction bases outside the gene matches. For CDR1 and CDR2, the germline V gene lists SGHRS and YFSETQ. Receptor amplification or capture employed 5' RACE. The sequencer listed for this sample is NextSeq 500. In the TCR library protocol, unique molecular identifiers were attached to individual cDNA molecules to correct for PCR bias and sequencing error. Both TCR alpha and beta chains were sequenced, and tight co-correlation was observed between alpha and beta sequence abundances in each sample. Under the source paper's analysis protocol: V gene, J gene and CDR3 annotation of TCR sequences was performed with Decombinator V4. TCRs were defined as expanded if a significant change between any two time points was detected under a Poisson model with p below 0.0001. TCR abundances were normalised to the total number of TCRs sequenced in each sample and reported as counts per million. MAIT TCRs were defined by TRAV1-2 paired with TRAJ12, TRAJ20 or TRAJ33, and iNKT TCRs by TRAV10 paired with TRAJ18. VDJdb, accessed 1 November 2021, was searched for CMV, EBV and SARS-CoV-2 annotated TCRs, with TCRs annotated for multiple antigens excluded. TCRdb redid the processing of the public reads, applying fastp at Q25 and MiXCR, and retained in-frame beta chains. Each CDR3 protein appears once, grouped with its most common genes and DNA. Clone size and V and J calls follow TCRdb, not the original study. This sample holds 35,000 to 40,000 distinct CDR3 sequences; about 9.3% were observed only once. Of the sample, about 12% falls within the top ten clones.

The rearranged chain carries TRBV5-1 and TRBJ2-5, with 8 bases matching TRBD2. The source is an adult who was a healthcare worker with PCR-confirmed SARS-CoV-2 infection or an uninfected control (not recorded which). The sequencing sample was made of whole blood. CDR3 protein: CASSLESSGAQETQYF. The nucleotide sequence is TGCGCCAGCAGCTTGGAGAGTAGCGGGGCTCAAGAGACCCAGTACTTC.